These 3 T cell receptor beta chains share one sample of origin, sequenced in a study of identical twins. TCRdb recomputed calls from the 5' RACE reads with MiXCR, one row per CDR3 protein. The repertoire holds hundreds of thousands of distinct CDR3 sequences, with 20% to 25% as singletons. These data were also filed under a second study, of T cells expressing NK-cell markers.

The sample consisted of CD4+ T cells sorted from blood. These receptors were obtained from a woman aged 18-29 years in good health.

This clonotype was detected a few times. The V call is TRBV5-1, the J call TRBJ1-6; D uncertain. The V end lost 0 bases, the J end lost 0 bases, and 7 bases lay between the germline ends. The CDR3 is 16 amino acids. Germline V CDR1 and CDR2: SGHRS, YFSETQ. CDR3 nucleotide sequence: TGCGCCAGCAGCTTGGATGGGTCCTCCTATAATTCACCCCTCCACTTT. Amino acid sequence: CASSLDGSSYNSPLHF.

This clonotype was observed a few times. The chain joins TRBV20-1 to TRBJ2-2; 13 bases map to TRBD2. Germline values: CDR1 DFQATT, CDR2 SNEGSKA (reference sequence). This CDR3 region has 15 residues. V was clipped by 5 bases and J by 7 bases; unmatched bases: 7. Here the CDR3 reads CSAGTSGRAGGELFF. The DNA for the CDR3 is TGCAGTGCTGGAACTAGCGGGAGGGCCGGCGGGGAGCTGTTTTTT.

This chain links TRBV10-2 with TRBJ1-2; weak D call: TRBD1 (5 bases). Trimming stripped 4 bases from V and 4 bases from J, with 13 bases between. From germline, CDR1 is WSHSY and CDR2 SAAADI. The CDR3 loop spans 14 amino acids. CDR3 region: CASSVVREGYGYTF. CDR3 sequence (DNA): TGCGCCAGCAGTGTGGTCAGGGAGGGCTATGGCTACACCTTC.